This passage covers 9 T cell receptor beta chains from one sample sequenced in a study of chemoradiotherapy in HPV16-positive cancers. Profiling relied on immunoSEQ multiplex PCR, and the TCRdb table lists in-frame clones only, not all of them. The table lists 9,000 to 15,000 clones, 75% of them singletons. This material was collected from a patient who underwent chemoradiotherapy. The receptors derive from a human donor with HPV-associated anogenital cancer.

This clone was detected once. V and J are TRBV28 and TRBJ2-3; D is ambiguous. CDR3 length: 15 amino acids. Germline CDR1 and CDR2: MDHEN and SYDVKM. V was pared by 3 bases and J by 2 bases, with 12 bases between. Here the CDR3 reads CASSFTGIDTDTQYF. DNA for the CDR3: TGTGCCAGCAGTTTTACTGGGATTGACACAGATACGCAGTATTTT.

V and J are TRBV6-1 and TRBJ2-2; no definite D call. V was pared by 4 bases and J by 4 bases, with 10 bases between. The CDR3 is made up of 14 amino acids. Germline-derived CDR1 and CDR2 are MNHNS and SASEGT. The CDR3 nucleotides read TGTGCCAGCAGTGTGGGCAGCACCACCGGGGAGCTGTTTTTT. Translating gives CASSVGSTTGELFF.

The CDR3 spells CASSLFRTAETQYF. The CDR3 coding sequence is TGTGCCAGCAGTCTTTTCCGTACGGCAGAGACCCAGTACTTC. This sequence joins TRBV28 and TRBJ2-5, with D unresolved. Trimming cost V 5 bases and J 4 bases, with 14 bases left between them. There are 14 residues in the CDR3. Per germline, CDR1 MDHEN and CDR2 SYDVKM. Together with reference TRBV28 and TRBJ2-5, the CDR3 gives the full variable domain: DVKVTQSSRYLVKRTGEKVFLECVQDMDHENMFWYRQDPGLGLRLIYFSYDVKMKEKGDIPEGYSVSREKKERFSLILESASTNQTSMYLCASSLFRTAETQYFGPGTRLLVL.

The chain recombines TRBV7-2 with TRBJ2-7; 7 positions match TRBD2. CDR1 is SGHTA, CDR2 FQGNSA, per germline. The V and J ends lost 5 bases and 2 bases, in that order; junction bases with no gene match: 9. The CDR3 is 15 amino acids. CDR3 sequence reads: CASSDQRDTPYEQYF. The CDR3 nucleotides read TGTGCCAGCAGCGACCAGCGGGATACGCCCTACGAGCAGTACTTC.

The V and J genes are TRBV12-5 and TRBJ2-7; the match to TRBD2 covers 11 bases. Unmatched junction bases numbered 8, after V lost 0 bases and J lost 1 base. Germline V gives CDR1 LGHNT, CDR2 FRNRAP. This CDR3 spans 18 amino acids. In DNA, the CDR3 is TGTGCTAGTGGTTTGGTACAGGTTAGCGGGAGGGAATCCTACGAGCAGTACTTC. The encoded protein is CASGLVQVSGRESYEQYF.

This sequence joins TRBV7-6 and TRBJ1-3; the match to TRBD1 covers 9 bases. V lost 5 bases to trimming and J lost 4 bases; unmatched junction nucleotides: 9. The CDR3 totals 16 residues. Germline V gene lookup returns CDR1 SGHVS and CDR2 FNYEAQ. In DNA, the CDR3 is TGTGCCAGCAGCCTTACAGGGGGCGAATCCGGAAACACCATATATTTT. This sequence encodes CASSLTGGESGNTIYF.

The chain carries TRBV6-5 and TRBJ2-7; 7 bases are a match to TRBD1. This CDR3 has 15 amino acids. Germline V gives CDR1 MNHEY, CDR2 SVGAGI. Unmatched junction bases numbered 12, after V lost 6 bases and J lost 4 bases. CDR3 in amino acids: CASRTDRASFYEQYF. The DNA for the CDR3 is TGTGCCAGCAGAACTGACAGGGCCTCCTTTTACGAGCAGTACTTC.

This clone has just a few counts. The J gene is TRBJ1-2, the V gene TRBV6-4, with TRBD1 matching 7 bases. The germline V gene has CDR1 MRHNA and CDR2 SNTAGT. The CDR3 is made up of 16 amino acids. Unmatched junction bases numbered 9, after V lost 3 bases and J lost 2 bases. The DNA of the CDR3 is TGTGCCAGCAGTGAGACCGGGACAGAGCCGAACTATGGCTACACCTTC. This gives the protein CASSETGTEPNYGYTF.

The chain links TRBV18 to TRBJ1-4; D is possibly TRBD1 (5 bases). CDR1 and CDR2 from the germline V gene are KGHSH and LQKENI. This CDR3 region has 13 residues. Trimming took 6 bases from V and 8 from J, leaving 13 bases between them. The CDR3 here is CASSPPGPEKLFF. CDR3 coding DNA: TGTGCCAGCTCCCCTCCAGGGCCCGAAAAACTGTTTTTT.